One sample yielded the 17 T cell receptor beta chains listed below, sequenced in a study of T cells in localized non-small cell lung cancer (TCRdb year 2020). Libraries were constructed by the immunoSEQ multiplex PCR assay. TCRdb provides this immuneACCESS table in a form limited to in-frame rearrangements. Some clones are lacking; in checked studies, under half of them reflect an unresolved V gene, and why the rest are absent is not known. The sample contains about 83,000 clones, more than 75% of them found a single time. More than 9% of the sample rests with the top ten. The sequencing here drew on peripheral blood, taken before any cancer treatment. The origin of the receptors is a female donor over 55 with stage I lung adenocarcinoma.

The rearrangement uses TRBV2 and TRBJ2-3; D is unclear. The CDR3 runs to 16 residues. The germline CDR1 and CDR2 sequences are SNHLY and FYNNEI. Trimming left V 1 base short and J 6 bases short, with 17 bases between. CDR3 DNA sequence: TGTGCCAGCAGTGAAGTGGGTCCACCCCCGGGTGATACGCAGTATTTT. Translation: CASSEVGPPPGDTQYF.

This clone was counted between two and nine times. The CDR3 nucleotides read TGCAGCGTTGAAAAGCTAGCGGGAGGCTCAGATACGCAGTATTTT. The encoded protein is CSVEKLAGGSDTQYF. The chain is built from TRBV29-1 and TRBJ2-3; the match to TRBD2 covers 11 bases. V shed 2 bases, J shed 4 bases, and the junction held 5 bases outside the gene matches. In germline, CDR1 is SQVTM, CDR2 ANQGSEA. The length of the CDR3 is 15 residues.

The rearrangement joins TRBV6-1 to TRBJ2-5; no clear D. The CDR3 has 14 residues. Trimming removed 4 bases from V and 5 bases from J, with 14 bases in between. CDR1 is MNHNS, CDR2 SASEGT, per germline. CDR3 nucleotide sequence: TGTGCCAGCAGTGGGCAGACTCTCCGGGAGACCCAGTACTTC. Its protein is CASSGQTLRETQYF.

CDR3 residues: CASSLASSGANVLTF. DNA for the CDR3: TGCGCCAGCAGCTTGGCCAGCTCTGGGGCCAACGTCCTGACTTTC. The chain employs TRBV5-1 and TRBJ2-6; D is unresolved. The germline V gene encodes CDR1 SGHRS and CDR2 YFSETQ. The V and J ends lost 0 bases and 0 bases respectively, with 4 bases between them. The CDR3 covers 15 residues.

The genes are TRBV6-5 and TRBJ2-7; 7 bases map to TRBD1. Germline assignment: CDR1 MNHEY and CDR2 SVGAGI. V trimming: 5 bases; J trimming: 3 bases; junction bases outside the gene matches: 1. The CDR3 runs 12 residues. DNA of the CDR3: TGTGCCAGCAGTGGGGACAGCTACGAGCAGTACTTC. Translating it yields CASSGDSYEQYF.

This clone was seen a handful of times. J is TRBJ1-5 and V is TRBV6-4, with D unclear. The CDR3 is made up of 13 amino acids. The germline V gene has CDR1 MRHNA and CDR2 SNTAGT. The V gene lost 2 bases and the J gene lost 3 bases, with 5 bases spanning the gap. CDR3: CASSDNPNQPQHF. CDR3 nucleotides: TGTGCCAGCAGTGACAACCCCAATCAGCCCCAGCATTTT.

The V and J genes are TRBV2 and TRBJ2-1; TRBD1 agrees at 7 bases. After removal of 7 bases from V and 9 bases from J, the junction contained 12 bases not matched to a gene. This CDR3 has 14 amino acids. Germline CDR1 reads SNHLY; CDR2 reads FYNNEI. This chain's CDR3 is CASTSPTGDREQFF. DNA for the CDR3: TGTGCCAGCACCTCACCTACAGGGGATCGTGAGCAGTTCTTC.

The chain is built from TRBV29-1 and TRBJ1-2, with unresolved D. Trimming pared 8 bases from V and 8 bases from J, leaving 6 bases between. From germline, CDR1 is SQVTM and CDR2 ANQGSEA. The CDR3 is made up of 8 amino acids. The CDR3 loop is CSLDGYTF. The DNA for the CDR3 is TGCAGCCTCGACGGCTACACCTTC.

The chain employs TRBV5-5 and TRBJ1-1; 8 nucleotides align to TRBD1. Trimming cost V 3 bases and J 4 bases; bases outside gene matches: 11. The CDR3 is 16 amino acids. CDR1 and CDR2 from the germline V gene are SGHKS and YYEKEE (reference sequence). The CDR3 DNA reads as TGTGCCAGCAGCTCGACAGGGGCCCGGAAAGGCACTGAAGCTTTCTTT. It translates to CASSSTGARKGTEAFF.

This clone was seen a few times. This rearrangement joins TRBV4-1 to TRBJ1-1, with D unresolved. Trimming removed 4 bases from V and 1 base from J, with 7 bases in between. The CDR3 covers 13 residues. Looked up from germline, CDR1 is MGHRA and CDR2 is YSYEKL. The CDR3 loop reads CASSPDGNTEAFF. CDR3 bases: TGCGCCAGCAGCCCGGACGGGAACACTGAAGCTTTCTTT.

V gene TRBV19 combines with J gene TRBJ1-2; the D is unclear. The CDR3 consists of 14 residues. V lost 5 bases and J lost 4, with 14 bases in between. Germline assignment: CDR1 LNHDA and CDR2 SQIVND (reference sequence). CDR3 sequence: CASSLPGSVYGYTF. The CDR3 coding sequence is TGTGCCAGTAGTTTGCCGGGTAGCGTCTATGGCTACACCTTC.

The J gene is TRBJ1-1, the V gene TRBV6-4; D gene uncertain. This CDR3 has 13 amino acids. The V gene lost 6 bases and the J gene lost 4 bases, with 12 bases spanning the gap. Germline V CDR1 and CDR2: MRHNA, SNTAGT. CDR3 sequence (DNA): TGTGCCAGCAGCCGAGAAGCAAGCACTGAAGCTTTCTTT. It yields the protein CASSREASTEAFF.

This clone was counted between two and nine times. The chain recombines TRBV9 with TRBJ1-1, with unresolved D. CDR3 length: 16 residues. Germline values: CDR1 SGDLS, CDR2 YYNGEE. The V end was cut by 6 bases, the J end by 1 base, with 19 bases between. Here the CDR3 DNA reads TGTGCCAGCACCCCACCATCGGTAGTTTCGAACACTGAAGCTTTCTTT. This sequence encodes CASTPPSVVSNTEAFF.

The chain links TRBV5-1 to TRBJ2-3; 8 nucleotides agree with TRBD2. The CDR3 loop spans 16 amino acids. Losses at the gene ends were 2 bases for V and 0 bases for J; bases not matched to a gene: 5. Germline V gives CDR1 SGHRS, CDR2 YFSETQ. CDR3: CASSLLAETSTDTQYF. Written as DNA, the CDR3 is TGCGCCAGCAGCTTACTAGCGGAGACTAGCACAGATACGCAGTATTTT.

This clone appeared a single time. J is TRBJ1-4 and V is TRBV5-4, with D unresolved. The CDR3 extends over 16 amino acids. Trimming left V 2 bases short and J 0 bases short, with 11 bases between. CDR1 is SGHNT, CDR2 YYREEE, per germline (reference sequence). CDR3: CASSLEGPSTNEKLFF. CDR3 bases: TGTGCCAGCAGCTTAGAAGGACCCTCAACTAATGAAAAACTGTTTTTT.

CDR3 DNA: TGTGCCAGCAGTTCGGGACCGCCTAACTATGGCTACACCTTC. Residues: CASSSGPPNYGYTF. The rearrangement joins TRBV27 to TRBJ1-2, with D perhaps matching TRBD1 (5 bases). Trimming left V 4 bases short and J 0 bases short, with 9 bases between. Germline CDR1 MNHEY, CDR2 SMNVEV (reference sequence). The CDR3 runs to 14 residues.

The rearrangement joins TRBV30 to TRBJ1-6; no reliable D call. This CDR3 contains 18 residues. Germline V gene sequence: CDR1 GTSNPN, CDR2 SVGIG (reference sequence). V gave up 4 bases and J gave up 4 bases, with 23 bases separating them. This CDR3 is CAWKLRARQLSYNSPLHF. CDR3 DNA: TGTGCCTGGAAGCTTCGCGCTCGGCAGCTCTCTTATAATTCACCCCTCCACTTT.